The 30 T cell receptor beta chains given below trace back to one sample, sequenced in a study of cytomegalovirus exposure and HLA in healthy donors. Amplification used 60 Vbeta primers and 13 Jbeta primers. Only in-frame clones appear in the TCRdb table, and some are missing; sequencing was by immunoSEQ multiplex PCR. In the table there are roughly 100,000 clones, around 10% of which are singletons. Sequencing was carried out using PBMCs. Receptor source: a man aged 50-59 years in good health and CMV-seropositive.

This clone was observed once. The chain couples TRBV19 to TRBJ2-1, with TRBD1 matching 9 bases. In germline, CDR1 is LNHDA, CDR2 SQIVND (reference sequence). The CDR3 extends over 15 amino acids. The V gene end was trimmed by 5 bases and the J gene end by 4 bases; junction bases not matched to a gene: 6. The CDR3 region is CASSVTGGSYNEQFF. The CDR3 DNA is TGTGCCAGTAGTGTGACAGGGGGGTCATACAATGAGCAGTTCTTC.

The chain links TRBV21-1 to TRBJ1-6; the DNA was not used to check the table's D call, TRBD1. TRBV21-1 is a pseudogene. The CDR3 totals 12 residues. CDR3 protein: CASRTGDSPLHF. The CDR3 DNA reads TGTGCCAGCAGGACAGGGGATTCACCCCTCCACTTT.

With regard to this clone: Different DNA sequences within this sample yield the same CDR3. The J gene is TRBJ1-2, the V gene TRBV7-2; tentatively, D is TRBD1 (5 bases). The CDR3 has 12 amino acids. The germline V gene has CDR1 SGHTA and CDR2 FQGNSA. Trimming cost V 2 bases and J 8 bases, with 9 bases left between them. Here the CDR3 reads CASSLLRGGYTF. CDR3 DNA sequence: TGTGCCAGCAGCTTATTAAGGGGAGGCTACACCTTC.

The table lists this clone with a few counts. CDR3 nucleotides: TGCGCCAGCAGCCAAGAAGGGACAGGGAAGACTGAAGCTTTCTTT. Protein: CASSQEGTGKTEAFF. This chain connects TRBV4-1 to TRBJ1-1, with TRBD1 identical over 9 bases. This CDR3 is built from 15 residues. V was clipped by 0 bases and J by 5 bases; unmatched bases: 4. CDR1 MGHRA and CDR2 YSYEKL come from the germline V gene.

In this sample, this clone turned up a few times. Written as DNA, the CDR3 is TGTGCCAGCAGCGTGGGACTAGCGGGACGTGGGTATTTT. It encodes CASSVGLAGRGYF. The V call is TRBV7-9, the J call TRBJ2-3, with TRBD2 matching 13 bases. CDR3 length equals 13 residues. CDR1 and CDR2 (germline): SEHNR, FQNEAQ (reference sequence). Trimming took 5 bases from V and 14 from J; bases not matched to a gene: 7.

The chain carries TRBV7-2 and TRBJ2-3; D is ambiguous. Per the germline V gene, CDR1 is SGHTA and CDR2 is FQGNSA. CDR3 length equals 15 residues. V was pared by 5 bases and J by 0 bases, with 12 bases between. The CDR3 DNA reads TGTGCCAGCAGCGTCTACGAGCCTAGCACAGATACGCAGTATTTT. Its protein product is CASSVYEPSTDTQYF.

This clone has only a few counts. The V gene is TRBV28, the J gene TRBJ1-6; 8 nucleotides match TRBD1. CDR1 MDHEN and CDR2 SYDVKM come from the germline V gene. This CDR3 has 14 amino acids. The V segment lost 6 bases and the J segment 14 bases; nucleotides outside the gene matches: 12. The CDR3 sequence: CASRDGTGKKALHF. For the CDR3, the DNA is TGTGCCAGCAGGGATGGGACAGGCAAAAAGGCCCTCCACTTT.

The table lists this clone with a few counts. The J gene is TRBJ2-1, the V gene TRBV20-1, with a possible D match to TRBD1 (6 bases). The CDR3 runs 11 residues. Trimming took 2 bases from V and 7 from J, leaving 6 bases between them. The germline V gene encodes CDR1 DFQATT and CDR2 SNEGSKA (reference sequence). The CDR3 here is CSARRGNEQFF. The DNA of the CDR3 is TGCAGTGCTAGAAGGGGGAATGAGCAGTTCTTC.

This clone was observed many times. The rearrangement joins TRBV5-4 to TRBJ2-1; no reliable D call. Germline loops: CDR1 SGHNT, CDR2 YYREEE (reference sequence). V was clipped by 1 base and J by 8 bases, with 10 bases between them. The CDR3 spans 13 residues. The CDR3 loop reads CASSLLAGDEQFF. In DNA, the CDR3 is TGTGCCAGCAGCTTGTTGGCTGGAGATGAGCAGTTCTTC. Variable domain in full (rest from reference TRBV5-4 and TRBJ2-1): ETGVTQSPTHLIKTRGQQVTLRCSSQSGHNTVSWYQQALGQGPQFIFQYYREEENGRGNFPPRFSGLQFPNYSSELNVNALELDDSALYLCASSLLAGDEQFFGPGTRLTVL.

The chain recombines TRBV10-3 with TRBJ1-1, with no clear D. The CDR3 length is 13 residues. The V gene lost 10 bases and the J gene lost 1 base, with 13 bases spanning the gap. Per the germline V gene, CDR1 is ENHRY and CDR2 is SYGVKD. The CDR3 sequence is CATTYGENTEAFF. For the CDR3, the DNA is TGTGCCACCACCTACGGGGAGAACACTGAAGCTTTCTTT.

This clone was seen a few times. V and J are TRBV10-3 and TRBJ1-1, with 12 positions matching TRBD1. The CDR3 runs to 14 residues. Germline trimming cut 9 bases from V and 0 bases from J; bases unmatched to any gene: 2. Germline lookup yields CDR1 ENHRY and CDR2 SYGVKD. The CDR3 here is CAIGTGGLNTEAFF. The CDR3, as DNA: TGTGCCATTGGGACAGGGGGCTTGAACACTGAAGCTTTCTTT.

This clone came up a few times. This chain links TRBV10-3 with TRBJ2-3, with TRBD2 identical over 7 bases. With V trimmed by 8 bases and J by 5 bases, 7 bases remained unmatched. The germline V gene has CDR1 ENHRY and CDR2 SYGVKD. The CDR3 consists of 13 residues. Written as DNA, the CDR3 is TGTGCCATCCTTGCGGGAGCGGGAGATACGCAGTATTTT. The encoded protein is CAILAGAGDTQYF.

This clone was seen only a few times. The chain joins TRBV7-9 to TRBJ2-6; weak D call: TRBD1 (6 bases). This CDR3 contains 18 residues. V was clipped by 5 bases and J by 1 base, with 18 bases between them. CDR1 is SEHNR, CDR2 FQNEAQ, per germline (reference sequence). DNA for the CDR3: TGTGCCAGCAGCCCCTCCGGACAGTTTTATTCTGGGGCCAACGTCCTGACTTTC. It specifies CASSPSGQFYSGANVLTF.

This clone was counted a few times. The chain's CDR3 is CAGEVRRNTEAFF. The CDR3 nucleotides are TGTGCCGGCGAGGTAAGGAGGAACACTGAAGCTTTCTTT. This sequence joins TRBV30 and TRBJ1-1; D gene unclear. The CDR3 loop spans 13 amino acids. Trimming took off 8 bases at V and 1 base at J, with 14 bases between the two ends. Germline CDR1 is GTSNPN and CDR2 is SVGIG (reference sequence).

The sample holds many counts of this clone. V is TRBV11-2 and J is TRBJ1-6; D remains ambiguous. Germline V CDR1 and CDR2: SGHAT, FQNNGV. The CDR3 has 15 amino acids. Trimming pared 5 bases from V and 5 bases from J, leaving 13 bases between. The CDR3 region is CASSARDLDNSPLHF. CDR3 nucleotide sequence: TGTGCCAGCAGCGCCCGCGATTTAGATAATTCACCCCTCCACTTT.

The genes are TRBV5-1 and TRBJ2-7; 9 positions agree with TRBD2. The trim removed 1 base at V and 3 bases at J, leaving 5 bases unmatched. Germline V gives CDR1 SGHRS, CDR2 YFSETQ. This CDR3 has 15 amino acids. The CDR3 reads CASSLTSGPYYEQYF. The CDR3 bases are TGCGCCAGCAGCTTGACTAGCGGGCCATACTACGAGCAGTACTTC.

There are a few counts of this clone. The chain is built from TRBV9 and TRBJ1-1; maybe TRBD1 (5 bases). Germline loops: CDR1 SGDLS, CDR2 YYNGEE. V gave up 3 bases and J gave up 3 bases, with 12 bases separating them. CDR3 size: 14 residues. CDR3 nucleotide sequence: TGTGCCAGCAGCGCCACGTCCAGGGACACTGAAGCTTTCTTT. Amino acids: CASSATSRDTEAFF.

The gene calls are TRBV9 and TRBJ1-2; 7 bases fit TRBD1. Germline lookup yields CDR1 SGDLS and CDR2 YYNGEE. The CDR3 covers 14 residues. The trim removed 2 bases at V and 4 bases at J, leaving 5 bases unmatched. The CDR3 sequence is CASSVGTETYGYTF. CDR3 DNA sequence: TGTGCCAGCAGCGTTGGGACAGAGACCTATGGCTACACCTTC. The variable domain in full, with the rest retrieved from reference TRBV9 and TRBJ1-2, is DSGVTQTPKHLITATGQRVTLRCSPRSGDLSVYWYQQSLDQGLQFLIQYYNGEERAKGNILERFSAQQFPDLHSELNLSSLELGDSALYFCASSVGTETYGYTFGSGTRLTVV.

This clone was recorded a few times. J is TRBJ1-1 and V is TRBV29-1; 9 bases fit TRBD1. In germline, CDR1 is SQVTM, CDR2 ANQGSEA. This CDR3 spans 12 amino acids. With 7 bases clipped from V and 4 bases from J, the junction kept 4 bases outside the gene matches. CDR3 in DNA: TGCAGCGGAGGACAGGGGAGCACTGAAGCTTTCTTT. Amino acid sequence: CSGGQGSTEAFF. Drawing the rest from reference TRBV29-1 and TRBJ1-1, the complete variable domain is SAVISQKPSRDICQRGTSLTIQCQVDSQVTMMFWYRQQPGQSLTLIATANQGSEATYESGFVIDKFPISRPNLTFSTLTVSNMSPEDSSIYLCSGGQGSTEAFFGQGTRLTVV.

The chain has TRBV9 and TRBJ2-2, with D possibly TRBD2 on 6 matching bases. CDR3 length: 17 residues. Germline assignment: CDR1 SGDLS and CDR2 YYNGEE. Trimming removed 0 bases from V and 2 bases from J, with 14 bases in between. The chain's CDR3 is CASSVGGGTINTGELFF. The CDR3 DNA sequence: TGTGCCAGCAGCGTAGGAGGCGGGACCATAAACACCGGGGAGCTGTTTTTT.

V usage is TRBV6-5 and J usage is TRBJ2-1; the match to TRBD2 covers 7 bases. Germline V gene lookup returns CDR1 MNHEY and CDR2 SVGAGI. Unmatched junction bases numbered 5, after V lost 4 bases and J lost 5 bases. The CDR3 runs 14 residues. The CDR3 spells CASSFGGGNNEQFF. The CDR3 DNA is TGTGCCAGCAGTTTTGGCGGGGGAAACAATGAGCAGTTCTTC.

This clone was detected only a few times. V and J are TRBV10-2 and TRBJ1-4; D unclear. Germline lookup yields CDR1 WSHSY and CDR2 SAAADI. Trimming removed 4 bases at V and 5 bases at J, with 8 bases between. This CDR3 contains 13 residues. CDR3 sequence reads: CASSGAGNEKLFF. The CDR3 nucleotides read TGCGCCAGCAGTGGGGCTGGGAATGAAAAACTGTTTTTT.

This clone was found a few times. The V call is TRBV4-2, the J call TRBJ2-1, with 15 bases fitting TRBD2. This CDR3 is built from 18 residues. Germline V gene lookup returns CDR1 LGHNA and CDR2 YNFKEQ. With 1 base clipped from V and 7 bases from J, the junction kept 8 bases outside the gene matches. The CDR3 DNA sequence: TGTGCCAGCAGCCAAGGGACTAGCGGGAGGGCCGGGGGTAATGAGCAGTTCTTC. Its translation: CASSQGTSGRAGGNEQFF.

This clone was counted a few times. This sequence joins TRBV5-4 and TRBJ1-1, with 8 bases matching TRBD1. CDR3 length equals 13 residues. Trimming cost V 4 bases and J 5 bases; bases outside gene matches: 4. The germline CDR1 and CDR2 sequences are SGHNT and YYREEE (reference sequence). The CDR3 loop reads CASSIQGGTEAFF. The CDR3 bases are TGTGCCAGCAGCATACAGGGGGGGACTGAAGCTTTCTTT.

The sample holds a few counts of this clone. J is TRBJ2-3 and V is TRBV7-2; D not resolved. In germline, CDR1 is SGHTA, CDR2 FQGNSA. The CDR3 is made up of 13 amino acids. Trimming removed 3 bases from V and 3 bases from J, with 7 bases in between. As DNA, the CDR3 is TGTGCCAGCAGCTTTACGCAGACAGATACGCAGTATTTT. Amino acids: CASSFTQTDTQYF. Full variable domain (remainder filled in from reference TRBV7-2 and TRBJ2-3): GAGVSQSPSNKVTEKGKDVELRCDPISGHTALYWYRQSLGQGLEFLIYFQGNSAPDKSGLPSDRFSAERTGGSVSTLTIQRTQQEDSAVYLCASSFTQTDTQYFGPGTRLTVL.

The sample holds a few counts of this clone. This rearrangement joins TRBV2 to TRBJ1-1; D gene unclear. This CDR3 is 13 amino acids long. From germline, CDR1 is SNHLY and CDR2 FYNNEI. Trimming stripped 1 base from V and 1 base from J, with 4 bases between. The CDR3, as DNA: TGTGCCAGCAGTGAAGAACAGAACACTGAAGCTTTCTTT. This gives the protein CASSEEQNTEAFF.

This clone came up a few times. The CDR3 spells CSVGGVTSGAAHEQYF. DNA for the CDR3: TGCAGCGTGGGAGGAGTTACTAGCGGTGCGGCCCACGAGCAGTACTTC. V and J are TRBV29-1 and TRBJ2-7; 8 nucleotides align to TRBD2. This CDR3 region has 16 residues. Germline CDR1 is SQVTM and CDR2 is ANQGSEA. Losses at the gene ends were 6 bases for V and 5 bases for J; bases not matched to a gene: 18.

V and J are TRBV7-9 and TRBJ1-4; possible D gene TRBD1, 6 bases. This CDR3 has 12 amino acids. V lost 2 bases, J lost 10 bases, and 8 bases lay in between. Germline loops: CDR1 SEHNR, CDR2 FQNEAQ (reference sequence). CDR3 sequence reads: CASSLQGRKLFF. CDR3 nucleotide sequence: TGTGCCAGCAGCTTACAGGGGCGAAAACTGTTTTTT. Filled out from reference TRBV7-9 and TRBJ1-4, the complete variable domain reads DTGVSQNPRHKITKRGQNVTFRCDPISEHNRLYWYRQTLGQGPEFLTYFQNEAQLEKSRLLSDRFSAERPKGSFSTLEIQRTEQGDSAMYLCASSLQGRKLFFGSGTQLSVL.

The genes are TRBV5-6 and TRBJ2-5; D is undetermined. The J call may be incorrect, as the DNA end agrees better with TRBJ2-7. Germline values: CDR1 SGHDT, CDR2 YYEEEE. The CDR3 length is 11 residues. The CDR3 DNA follows: TGTGCCAGCAGCTTAAACTACGAGCAGTACTTC. This translates into CASSLNYEQYF.

This clone was counted between two and nine times. The chain's CDR3 is CASSEGTGALYEQYF. CDR3 in DNA: TGTGCCAGCAGTGAGGGGACAGGGGCTCTCTACGAGCAGTACTTC. The genes are TRBV2 and TRBJ2-5, with TRBD1 identical over 10 bases. The J call is uncertain, as TRBJ2-7 better fits the DNA end. CDR3 length equals 15 residues. The V gene's germline CDR1 is SNHLY and CDR2 FYNNEI.